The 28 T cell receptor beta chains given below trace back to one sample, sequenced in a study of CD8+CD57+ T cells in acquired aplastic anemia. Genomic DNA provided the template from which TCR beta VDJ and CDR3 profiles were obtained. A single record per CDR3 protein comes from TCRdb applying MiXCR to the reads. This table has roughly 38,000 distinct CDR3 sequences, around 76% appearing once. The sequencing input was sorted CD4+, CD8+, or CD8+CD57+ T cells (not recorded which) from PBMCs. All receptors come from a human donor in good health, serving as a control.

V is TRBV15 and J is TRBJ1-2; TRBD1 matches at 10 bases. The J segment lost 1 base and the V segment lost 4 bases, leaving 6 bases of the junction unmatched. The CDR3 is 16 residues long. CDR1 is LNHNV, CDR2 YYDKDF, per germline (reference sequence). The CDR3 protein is CATSNPGTGDNYGYTF. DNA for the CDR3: TGTGCCACCAGCAACCCCGGGACAGGGGATAACTATGGCTACACCTTC. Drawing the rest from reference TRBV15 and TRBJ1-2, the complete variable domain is DAMVIQNPRYQVTQFGKPVTLSCSQTLNHNVMYWYQQKSSQAPKLLFHYYDKDFNNEADTPDNFQSRRPNTSFCFLDIRSPGLGDTAMYLCATSNPGTGDNYGYTFGSGTRLTVV.

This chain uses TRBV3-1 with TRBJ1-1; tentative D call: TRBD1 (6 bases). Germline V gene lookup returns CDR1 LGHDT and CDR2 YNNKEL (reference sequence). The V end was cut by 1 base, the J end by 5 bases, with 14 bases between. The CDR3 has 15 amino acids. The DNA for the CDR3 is TGTGCCAGCAGCCAAGGCCCGGGGGCAGAGACTGAAGCTTTCTTT. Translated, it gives CASSQGPGAETEAFF. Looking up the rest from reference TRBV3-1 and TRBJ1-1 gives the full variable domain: DTAVSQTPKYLVTQMGNDKSIKCEQNLGHDTMYWYKQDSKKFLKIMFSYNNKELIINETVPNRFSPKSPDKAHLNLHINSLELGDSAVYFCASSQGPGAETEAFFGQGTRLTVV.

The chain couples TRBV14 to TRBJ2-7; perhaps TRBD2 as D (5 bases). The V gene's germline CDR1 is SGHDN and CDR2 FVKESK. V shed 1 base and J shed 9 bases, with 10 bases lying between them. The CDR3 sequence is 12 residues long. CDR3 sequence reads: CASSQGAGGQYF. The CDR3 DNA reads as TGTGCCAGCAGCCAAGGTGCGGGCGGGCAGTACTTC.

CDR3 sequence: CASSLGLAGQETQYF. CDR3 sequence (DNA): TGTGCCAGCAGCCTGGGACTAGCGGGACAAGAGACCCAGTACTTC. The chain combines TRBV7-9 with TRBJ2-5; TRBD2 matches 13 bases. V lost 5 bases, J lost 2 bases, and 2 bases stayed unmatched. There are 15 residues in the CDR3. Germline assignment: CDR1 SEHNR and CDR2 FQNEAQ (reference sequence).

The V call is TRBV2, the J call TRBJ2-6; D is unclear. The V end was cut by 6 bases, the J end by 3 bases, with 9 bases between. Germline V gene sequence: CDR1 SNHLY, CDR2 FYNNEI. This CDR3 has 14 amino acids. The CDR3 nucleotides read TGTGCCAGCAGATGGGTGAATGGGGCCAACGTCCTGACTTTC. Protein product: CASRWVNGANVLTF.

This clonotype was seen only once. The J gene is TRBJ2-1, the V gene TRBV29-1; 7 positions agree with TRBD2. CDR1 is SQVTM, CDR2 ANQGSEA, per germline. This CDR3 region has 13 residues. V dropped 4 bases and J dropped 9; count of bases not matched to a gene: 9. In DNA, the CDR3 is TGCAGCGTTGTGGGCGGGGAGGGAGGTGAGCAGTTCTTC. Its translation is CSVVGGEGGEQFF.

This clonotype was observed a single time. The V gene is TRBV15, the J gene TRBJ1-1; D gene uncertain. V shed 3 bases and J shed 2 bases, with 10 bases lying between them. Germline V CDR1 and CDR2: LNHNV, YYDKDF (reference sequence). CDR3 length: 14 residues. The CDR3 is CATSSQRDNTEAFF. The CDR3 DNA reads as TGTGCCACCAGCAGTCAGCGGGATAACACTGAAGCTTTCTTT.

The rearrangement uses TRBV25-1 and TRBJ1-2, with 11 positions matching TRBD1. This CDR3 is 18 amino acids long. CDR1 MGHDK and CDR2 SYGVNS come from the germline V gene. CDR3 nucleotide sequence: TGTGCGCCCATGGCCCGGGACAGGGGGACCGCCGAATGCTATGGCTACACCTTC. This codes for CAPMARDRGTAECYGYTF.

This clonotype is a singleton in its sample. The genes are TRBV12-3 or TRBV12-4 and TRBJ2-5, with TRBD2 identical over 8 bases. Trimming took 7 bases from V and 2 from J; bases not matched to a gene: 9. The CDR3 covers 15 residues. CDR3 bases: TGTGCCAGCACGACATTAGCGGGGCTACAAGAGACCCAGTACTTC. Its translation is CASTTLAGLQETQYF.

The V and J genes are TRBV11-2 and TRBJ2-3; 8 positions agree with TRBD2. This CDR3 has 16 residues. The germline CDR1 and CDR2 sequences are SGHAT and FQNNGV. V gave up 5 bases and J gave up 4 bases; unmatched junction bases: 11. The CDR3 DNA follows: TGTGCCAGCAGCACTCACTCGGGGGGGCGGTCAGATACGCAGTATTTT. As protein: CASSTHSGGRSDTQYF. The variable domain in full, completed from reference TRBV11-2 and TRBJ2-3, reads EAGVAQSPRYKIIEKRQSVAFWCNPISGHATLYWYQQILGQGPKLLIQFQNNGVVDDSQLPKDRFSAERLKGVDSTLKIQPAKLEDSAVYLCASSTHSGGRSDTQYFGPGTRLTVL.

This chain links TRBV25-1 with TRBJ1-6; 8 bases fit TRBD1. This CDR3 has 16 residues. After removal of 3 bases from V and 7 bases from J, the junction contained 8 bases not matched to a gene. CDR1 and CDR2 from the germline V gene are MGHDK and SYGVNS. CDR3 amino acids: CASSDSGQGDNSPLHF. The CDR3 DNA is TGTGCCAGCAGTGACTCCGGACAGGGCGACAATTCACCCCTCCACTTT.

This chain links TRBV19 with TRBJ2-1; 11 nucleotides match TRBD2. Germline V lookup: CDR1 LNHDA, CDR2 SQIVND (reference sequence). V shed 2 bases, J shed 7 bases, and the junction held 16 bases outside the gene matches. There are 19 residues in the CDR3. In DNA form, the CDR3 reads TGTGCCAGTAGTATAATAGCGGGGGGGCGAGGTCCCCCCATTAATGAGCAGTTCTTC. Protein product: CASSIIAGGRGPPINEQFF. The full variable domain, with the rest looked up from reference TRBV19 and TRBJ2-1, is DGGITQSPKYLFRKEGQNVTLSCEQNLNHDAMYWYRQDPGQGLRLIYYSQIVNDFQKGDIAEGYSVSREKKESFPLTVTSAQKNPTAFYLCASSIIAGGRGPPINEQFFGPGTRLTVL.

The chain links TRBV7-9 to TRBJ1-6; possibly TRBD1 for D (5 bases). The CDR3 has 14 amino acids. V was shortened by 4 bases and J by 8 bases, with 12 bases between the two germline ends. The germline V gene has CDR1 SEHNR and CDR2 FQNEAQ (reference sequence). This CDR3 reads CASSWLQADSPLHF. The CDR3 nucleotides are TGTGCCAGCAGCTGGTTACAGGCGGATTCACCCCTCCACTTT.

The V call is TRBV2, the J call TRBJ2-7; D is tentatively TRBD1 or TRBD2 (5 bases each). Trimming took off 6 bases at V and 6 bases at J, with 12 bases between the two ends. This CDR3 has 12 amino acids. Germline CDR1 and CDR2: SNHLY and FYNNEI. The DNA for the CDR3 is TGTGCCAGCAGCCGGGACCGGGGCGAGCAGTACGTC. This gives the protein CASSRDRGEQYV.

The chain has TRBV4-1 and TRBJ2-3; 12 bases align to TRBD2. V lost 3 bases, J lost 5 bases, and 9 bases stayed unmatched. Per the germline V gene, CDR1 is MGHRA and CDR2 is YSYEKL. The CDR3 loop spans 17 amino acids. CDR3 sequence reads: CASSQLALAGGQDTQYF. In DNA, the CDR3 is TGCGCCAGCAGCCAGCTTGCGCTAGCGGGGGGGCAAGATACGCAGTATTTT.

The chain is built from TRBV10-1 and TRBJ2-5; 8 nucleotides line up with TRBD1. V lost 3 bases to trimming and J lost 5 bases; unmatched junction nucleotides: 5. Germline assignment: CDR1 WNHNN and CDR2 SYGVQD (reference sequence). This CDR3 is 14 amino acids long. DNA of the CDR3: TGCGCCAGCAGTGACCCAGGGGGCGGCGAGACCCAGTACTTC. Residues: CASSDPGGGETQYF.

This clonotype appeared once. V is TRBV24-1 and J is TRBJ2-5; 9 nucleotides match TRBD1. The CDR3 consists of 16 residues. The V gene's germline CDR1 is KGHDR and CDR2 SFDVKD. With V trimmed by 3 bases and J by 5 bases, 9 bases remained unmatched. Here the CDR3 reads CATSDVPGQGGETQYF. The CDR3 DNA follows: TGTGCCACCAGTGATGTCCCGGGACAGGGAGGGGAGACCCAGTACTTC.

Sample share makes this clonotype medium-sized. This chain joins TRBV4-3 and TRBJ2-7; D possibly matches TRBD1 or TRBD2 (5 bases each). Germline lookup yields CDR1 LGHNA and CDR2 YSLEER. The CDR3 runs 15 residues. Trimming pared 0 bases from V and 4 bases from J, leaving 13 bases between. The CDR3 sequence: CASSQDRGGIYEQYF. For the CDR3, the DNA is TGCGCCAGCAGCCAAGATCGGGGCGGAATTTACGAGCAGTACTTC.

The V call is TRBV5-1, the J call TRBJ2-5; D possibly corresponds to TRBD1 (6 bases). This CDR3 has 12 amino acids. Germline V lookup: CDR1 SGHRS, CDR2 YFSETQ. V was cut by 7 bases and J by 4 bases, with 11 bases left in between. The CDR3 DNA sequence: TGCGCCAGCTTCGAGGGGGTAGAGACCCAGTACTTC. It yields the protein CASFEGVETQYF.

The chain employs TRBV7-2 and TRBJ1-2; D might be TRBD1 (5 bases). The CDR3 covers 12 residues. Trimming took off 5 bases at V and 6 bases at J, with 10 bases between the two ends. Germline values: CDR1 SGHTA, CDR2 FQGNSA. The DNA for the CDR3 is TGTGCCAGCAGCCGTGGGGGGGATGGCTACACCTTC. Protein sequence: CASSRGGDGYTF.

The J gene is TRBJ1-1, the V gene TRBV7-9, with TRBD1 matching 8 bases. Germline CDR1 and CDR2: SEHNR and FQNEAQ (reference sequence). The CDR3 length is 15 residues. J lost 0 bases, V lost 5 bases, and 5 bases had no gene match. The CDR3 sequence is CASSRTDRVNTEAFF. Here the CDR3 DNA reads TGTGCCAGCAGCCGTACGGACAGGGTGAACACTGAAGCTTTCTTT.

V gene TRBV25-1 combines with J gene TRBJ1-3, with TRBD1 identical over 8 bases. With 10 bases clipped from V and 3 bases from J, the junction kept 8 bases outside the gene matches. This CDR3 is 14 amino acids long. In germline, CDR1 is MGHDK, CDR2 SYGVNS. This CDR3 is CATEAQGGGNTIYF. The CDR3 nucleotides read TGTGCCACCGAAGCACAGGGGGGTGGAAACACCATATATTTT.

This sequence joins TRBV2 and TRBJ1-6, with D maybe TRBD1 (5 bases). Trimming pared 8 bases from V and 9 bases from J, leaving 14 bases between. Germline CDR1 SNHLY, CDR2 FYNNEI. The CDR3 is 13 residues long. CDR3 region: CASSYSRGSPLHF. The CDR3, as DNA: TGTGCCAGCTCTTACTCGAGGGGTTCACCCCTCCACTTT.

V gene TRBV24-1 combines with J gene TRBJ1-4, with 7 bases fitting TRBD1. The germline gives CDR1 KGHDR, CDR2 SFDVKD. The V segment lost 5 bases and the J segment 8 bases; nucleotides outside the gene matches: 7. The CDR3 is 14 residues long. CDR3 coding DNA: TGTGCCACCAGTGCCGACAGGGTGGGCGAAAAACTGTTTTTT. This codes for CATSADRVGEKLFF.

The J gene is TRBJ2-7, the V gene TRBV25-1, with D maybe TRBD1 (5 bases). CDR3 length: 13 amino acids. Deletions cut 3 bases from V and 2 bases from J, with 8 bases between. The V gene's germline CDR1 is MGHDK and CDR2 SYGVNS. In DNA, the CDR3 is TGTGCCAGCAGTGAGGCGACAGCCTACGAGCAGTACTTC. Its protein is CASSEATAYEQYF.

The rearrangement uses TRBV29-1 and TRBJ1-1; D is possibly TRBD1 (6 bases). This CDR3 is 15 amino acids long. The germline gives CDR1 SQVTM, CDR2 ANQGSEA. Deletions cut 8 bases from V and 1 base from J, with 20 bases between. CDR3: CSSKRSGTPNTEAFF. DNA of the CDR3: TGCAGCTCGAAAAGGTCCGGGACACCGAACACTGAAGCTTTCTTT.

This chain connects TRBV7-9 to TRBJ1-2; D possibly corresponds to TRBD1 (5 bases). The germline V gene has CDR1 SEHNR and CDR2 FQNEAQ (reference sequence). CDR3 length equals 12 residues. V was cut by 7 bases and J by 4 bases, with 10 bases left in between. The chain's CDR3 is CASNDRTYGYTF. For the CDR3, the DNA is TGTGCCAGCAATGACAGAACCTATGGCTACACCTTC.

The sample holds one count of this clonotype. CDR3 coding DNA: TGCAGTGCCAGTCCGGGACAAGTGATCAACTACGAGCAGTACTTC. It is translated as CSASPGQVINYEQYF. The V call is TRBV20-1, the J call TRBJ2-7, with D maybe TRBD1 (6 bases). From germline, CDR1 is DFQATT and CDR2 SNEGSKA (reference sequence). Trimming pared 6 bases from V and 3 bases from J, leaving 21 bases between. The CDR3 totals 15 residues.